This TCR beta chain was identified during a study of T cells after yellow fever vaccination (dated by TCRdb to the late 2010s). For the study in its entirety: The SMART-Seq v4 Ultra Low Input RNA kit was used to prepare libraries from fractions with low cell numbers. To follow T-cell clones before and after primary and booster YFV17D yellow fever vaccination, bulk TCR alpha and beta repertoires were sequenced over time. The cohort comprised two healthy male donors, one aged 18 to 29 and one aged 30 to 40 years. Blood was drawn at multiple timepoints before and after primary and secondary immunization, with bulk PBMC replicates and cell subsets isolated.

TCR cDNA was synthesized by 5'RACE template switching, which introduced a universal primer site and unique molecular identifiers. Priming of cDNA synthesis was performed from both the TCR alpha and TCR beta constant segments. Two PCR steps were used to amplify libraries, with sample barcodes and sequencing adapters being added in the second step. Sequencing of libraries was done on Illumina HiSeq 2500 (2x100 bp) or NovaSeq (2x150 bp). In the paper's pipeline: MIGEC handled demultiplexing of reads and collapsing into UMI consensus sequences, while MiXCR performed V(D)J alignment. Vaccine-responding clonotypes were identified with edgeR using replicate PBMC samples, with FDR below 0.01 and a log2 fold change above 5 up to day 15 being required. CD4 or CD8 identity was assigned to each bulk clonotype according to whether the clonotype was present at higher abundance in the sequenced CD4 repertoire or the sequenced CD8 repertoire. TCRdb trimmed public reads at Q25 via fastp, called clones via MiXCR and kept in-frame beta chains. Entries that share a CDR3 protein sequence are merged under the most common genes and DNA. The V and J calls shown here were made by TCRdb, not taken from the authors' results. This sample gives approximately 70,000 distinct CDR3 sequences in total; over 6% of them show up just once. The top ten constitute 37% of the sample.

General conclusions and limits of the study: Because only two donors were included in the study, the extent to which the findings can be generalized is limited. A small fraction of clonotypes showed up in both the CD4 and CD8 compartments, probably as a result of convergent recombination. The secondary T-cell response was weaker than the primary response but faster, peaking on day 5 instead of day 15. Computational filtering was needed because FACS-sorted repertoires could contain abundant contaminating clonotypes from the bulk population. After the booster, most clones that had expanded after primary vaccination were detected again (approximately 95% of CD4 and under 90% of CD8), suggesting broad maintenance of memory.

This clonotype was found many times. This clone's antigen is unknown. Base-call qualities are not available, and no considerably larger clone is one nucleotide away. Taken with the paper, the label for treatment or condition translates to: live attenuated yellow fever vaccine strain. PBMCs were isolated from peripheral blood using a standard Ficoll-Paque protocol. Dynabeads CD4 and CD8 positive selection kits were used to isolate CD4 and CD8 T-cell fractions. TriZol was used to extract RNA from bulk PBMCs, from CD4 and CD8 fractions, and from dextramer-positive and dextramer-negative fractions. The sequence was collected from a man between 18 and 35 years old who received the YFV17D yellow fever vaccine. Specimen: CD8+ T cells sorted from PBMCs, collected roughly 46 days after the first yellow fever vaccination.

The CDR3 corresponds to CASSFPSQKTNTGELFF. The nucleotide sequence reads TGTGCCAGCAGCTTCCCAAGCCAAAAAACCAACACCGGGGAGCTGTTTTTT. The chain is encoded by TRBV7-2 joined to TRBJ2-2; the D gene remains uncertain. V is cut by 3 bases and J by 2 bases, and the space between the germline ends is 16 bases. From a lookup of the germline V gene, CDR1 and CDR2 are SGHTA and FQGNSA. Including the terminal cysteine and phenylalanine, the CDR3 comprises 17 residues. The CDR3 DNA has 51 bases and is translated from base 1. With the portions outside the CDR3 filled from the reference TRBV7-2 and TRBJ2-2 genes, the complete variable region becomes GAGVSQSPSNKVTEKGKDVELRCDPISGHTALYWYRQSLGQGLEFLIYFQGNSAPDKSGLPSDRFSAERTGGSVSTLTIQRTQQEDSAVYLCASSFPSQKTNTGELFFGEGSRLTVL.